This TCR beta chain was profiled in a study of HIV-infected children after antiretroviral therapy interruption. Whole-study results and caveats: After treatment interruption started, naive CD4+ CDR3 overlap across time points dropped. The CD45RA+ naive sort may contain some EMRA or stem memory cells.

CDR3 size: 19 residues. V shed 1 base and J shed 0 bases, with 20 bases lying between them. The germline CDR1 and CDR2 sequences are MDHEN and SYDVKM. This clonotype was detected many times. The antigen is undetermined. The TCR library was built from RNA with a 3' RACE protocol and unique molecular identifiers. TCRdb ran MiXCR on the 3' RACE reads and lists one entry per CDR3 protein. The repertoire includes more than 75,000 distinct CDR3 sequences, about 7.2% of them detected once, and 0.9% to 1.4% sits in the top ten. Indicated treatment: PENTA 11 planned treatment interruption arm or continuous ART arm.

The chain couples TRBV28 to TRBJ2-3; TRBD2 is a possible D gene (5 bases). This receptor was obtained from a pool of human donors with HIV. The sequencing here drew on CD45RA+ CD4+ T cells from PBMCs, pooled from several time points, taken from a donor given antiretroviral therapy, either interrupted or continuous. Subset of the sample: naive CD4+ CD45RA+ CD45RO- T cells. The CDR3 DNA reads as TGTGCCAGCAGTTTATCCCGGGGAGCCCCACACATAAGCACAGATACGCAGTATTTT. It codes for CASSLSRGAPHISTDTQYF.